These T cell receptor beta chains were read from a single sample in a study of early stage breast cancer tumors. The data were produced by immunoSEQ multiplex PCR, yet TCRdb's version contains in-frame clones alone and is incomplete. The sample consists of several thousand clones, 64% of them appearing once. The sequenced material came from breast tumor tissue. Receptor source: a person aged 45 to 59 with breast cancer. CDR3s include the opening cysteine and the closing phenylalanine or tryptophan. A D gene is named only where the DNA matches it firmly. Size is stated for part of the rows, as once, few or many counts, or as a class when the clone is expanded.

J: TRBJ1-2
V: TRBV7-8
length: 16
D: TRBD1
size: NA
CDR3: CASSSKTGGVWSGYTF
DNA: TGTGCCAGCAGCTCCAAGACAGGGGGCGTTTGGAGTGGCTACACCTTC

J: TRBJ2-7
V: TRBV6-1
length: 16
D: TRBD2
size: NA
CDR3: CASSEGTSGLSYEQYF
DNA: TGTGCCAGCAGTGAAGGGACTAGCGGGCTCTCCTACGAGCAGTACTTC

J: TRBJ1-4
V: TRBV4-3
length: 16
D: TRBD1
size: once
CDR3: CASSRVGTGFYEKLFF
DNA: TGCGCCAGCAGCCGAGTGGGGACAGGATTTTATGAAAAACTGTTTTTT

J: TRBJ2-1
V: TRBV6-1
length: 14
D: TRBD2
size: NA
CDR3: CASSELAEYNEQFF
DNA: TGTGCCAGCAGTGAACTAGCGGAGTACAATGAGCAGTTCTTC

J: TRBJ2-1
V: TRBV5-3
length: 14
D: NA
size: few
CDR3: CARSFLGEADEQFF
DNA: TGTGCCAGAAGCTTCCTAGGGGAGGCGGATGAGCAGTTCTTC

J: TRBJ2-5
V: TRBV6-5
length: 14
D: TRBD2
size: few
CDR3: CASSSRRGGETQYF
DNA: TGTGCCAGCAGTTCTCGGCGGGGGGGAGAGACCCAGTACTTC

J: TRBJ2-2
V: TRBV6-4
length: 15
D: TRBD1
size: NA
CDR3: CASSPGQGVPGELFF
DNA: TGTGCCAGCAGCCCGGGACAGGGAGTCCCCGGGGAGCTGTTTTTT

J: TRBJ2-7
V: TRBV6-1
length: 13
D: TRBD1
size: few
CDR3: CAARPGQDYEQYF
DNA: TGTGCCGCCCGTCCTGGACAGGATTACGAGCAGTACTTC

J: TRBJ2-2
V: TRBV19
length: 14
D: TRBD1
size: NA
CDR3: CASSRQGEAGELFF
DNA: TGTGCCAGTAGTCGACAGGGCGAAGCCGGGGAGCTGTTTTTT

J: TRBJ1-4
V: TRBV11-2
length: 12
D: NA
size: NA
CDR3: CASSLDRKGLFF
DNA: TGTGCCAGCAGCTTAGATCGAAAAGGGCTGTTTTTT

J: TRBJ1-2
V: TRBV5-1
length: 15
D: TRBD1
size: NA
CDR3: CASSLDTGGASGYTF
DNA: TGCGCCAGCAGCTTGGATACAGGGGGCGCTTCTGGCTACACCTTC

J: TRBJ2-3
V: TRBV9
length: 15
D: TRBD2
size: once
CDR3: CASTKGLAFADTQYF
DNA: TGTGCCAGCACCAAAGGACTAGCGTTCGCAGATACGCAGTATTTT

J: TRBJ1-5
V: TRBV4-3
length: 15
D: NA
size: NA
CDR3: CASRPNFAAGQPQHF
DNA: TGCGCCAGCAGGCCGAATTTTGCCGCTGGGCAGCCCCAGCATTTT

J: TRBJ2-1
V: TRBV28
length: 15
D: TRBD2
size: NA
CDR3: CASSPPGLGAGEQFF
DNA: TGTGCCAGCAGTCCACCGGGACTAGGAGCTGGTGAGCAGTTCTTC

J: TRBJ1-2
V: TRBV29-1
length: 13
D: NA
size: NA
CDR3: CSVERGARSGYTF
DNA: TGCAGCGTTGAGAGGGGTGCCCGTAGTGGCTACACCTTC

J: TRBJ2-6
V: TRBV5-6
length: 17
D: NA
size: NA
CDR3: CASSLEGGKTGANVLTF
DNA: TGTGCCAGCAGCTTGGAGGGGGGAAAGACTGGGGCCAACGTCCTGACTTTC

J: TRBJ2-5
V: TRBV5-6
length: 16
D: NA
size: NA
CDR3: CASSLAVGAPRETQYF
DNA: TGTGCCAGCAGCTTGGCCGTCGGGGCGCCACGGGAGACCCAGTACTTC